This T cell receptor (beta chain) was profiled in a study of blood T cell repertoires in COVID-19. How the authors handled the data: Estimation of nucleated cell counts relied on the amplification of reference gene primers. This table comes from immunoSEQ multiplex PCR, and its TCRdb copy is limited to in-frame clones, with some not included. V and J calls and clone size are given by that table; D and trimming were obtained from the DNA. The sample yields some 80,000 clones, approximately 84% seen once. CDR1 is SGHTA, CDR2 FQGNSA, per germline. The CDR3 is 15 amino acids. V lost 1 base and J 5 bases, leaving 14 bases between the germline ends.

This receptor was taken from a man aged 60 to 69 with active or convalescent COVID-19. Input material: peripheral blood. The genes are TRBV7-2 and TRBJ2-5, with D perhaps matching TRBD2 (7 bases). DNA of the CDR3: TGTGCCAGCAGCTTAGGTGGGGGGGGGCCCGAGACCCAGTACTTC. This translates into CASSLGGGGPETQYF.